This T cell receptor beta chain is from a study of blood T cell repertoires in COVID-19. Study-level background: Sites across the United States, Italy and Spain contributed samples from acute and convalescent COVID-19. Sources were T cells, B-cell-depleted T cells, or PBMCs; the material itself was cDNA or gDNA.

CDR3 length equals 15 residues. From germline, CDR1 is SGHTS and CDR2 YDEGEE. J was trimmed by 2 bases and V by 4 bases; bases with no gene match: 6. In the original processing: Amplifying reference gene primers gave estimates of nucleated cell counts. Method: immunoSEQ multiplex PCR; TCRdb's copy keeps in-frame clones and lacks some. V, J and clone size reflect that table, while D and trimming were determined from the DNA. The profile shows 280,000 or so clones, approximately 85% of them singletons. What was sequenced was peripheral blood. The TCR was taken from a human donor in a cohort sampled during active COVID-19. This chain links TRBV5-8 with TRBJ2-7; 10 nucleotides agree with TRBD2. The CDR3 sequence is CASSPWTSGTYEQYF. The CDR3 DNA reads as TGTGCCAGCAGCCCGTGGACTAGCGGAACCTACGAGCAGTACTTC.